This T cell receptor (beta chain) was documented in a study of cytotoxic CD8 clonotypes in ibrutinib-treated CLL. Background on the study: After median approximately 6 years, approximately 14 stayed in remission, about twelve progressed; responses roughly 24 partial, 2 complete. Each sample contained, on average, roughly 250,000 productive templates and 75,000 to 95,000 productive rearrangements.

Details on this clone: What it binds is unknown.

Some clones are missing from TCRdb's copy, which holds only in-frame ones; the method was immunoSEQ multiplex PCR. This table holds approximately 280,000 clones, approximately 76% found once. V dropped 5 bases and J dropped 0; count of bases not matched to a gene: 5. There are 15 residues in the CDR3. Germline lookup yields CDR1 SGHDN and CDR2 FVKESK. Overall study findings and caveats: Relative to age-matched healthy donors, clonality at baseline was higher, and it tracked circulating CD8+ T-cell counts.

V and J are TRBV14 and TRBJ2-3; TRBD1 matches at 7 bases. The sequencing here drew on PBMCs, taken at disease progression, from a patient treated with ibrutinib. The source of this sequence is a human donor with chronic lymphocytic leukemia. This CDR3 reads CASSSRQGSTDTQYF. Written as DNA, the CDR3 is TGTGCCAGCAGCTCCCGACAGGGTAGCACAGATACGCAGTATTTT.